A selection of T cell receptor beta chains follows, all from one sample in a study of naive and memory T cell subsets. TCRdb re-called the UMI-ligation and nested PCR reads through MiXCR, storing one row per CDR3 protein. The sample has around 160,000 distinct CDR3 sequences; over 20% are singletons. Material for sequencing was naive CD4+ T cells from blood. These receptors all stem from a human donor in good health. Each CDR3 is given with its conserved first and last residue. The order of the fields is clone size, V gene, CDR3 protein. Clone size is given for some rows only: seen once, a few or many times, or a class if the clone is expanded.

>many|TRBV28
CASSQQTNPYEQYF
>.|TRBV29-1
CSAKGGREWSSSTDTQYF
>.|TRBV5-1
CASSQGTSNWYEQYF
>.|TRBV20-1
CSARTGTANTEAFF
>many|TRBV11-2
CASTLRLDSYNEQFF
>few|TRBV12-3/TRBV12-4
CASSPGRTYEQYF
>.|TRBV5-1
CASSSLITLRTDTQYF
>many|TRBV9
CASSATVANTGELFF
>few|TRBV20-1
CSATGQWYGYTF
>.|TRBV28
CASSPGTIDNEQFF
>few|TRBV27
CASSLRKGMGTDTQYF
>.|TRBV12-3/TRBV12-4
CASRSSGQINQPQHF
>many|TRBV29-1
CSGSVSEQFF
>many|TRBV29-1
CSVDGNYGYTF
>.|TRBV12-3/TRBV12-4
CASSLRGRYTF
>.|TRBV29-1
CSVGRSASTDTQYF
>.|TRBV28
CASSLIRTEGYEQYF
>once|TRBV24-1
CATSKGIGSYEQYF
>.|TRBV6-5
CATKRGGTDTQYF
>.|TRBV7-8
CASSLAGQSNQPQHF